The 15 T cell receptor beta chains presented below share a single source sample, sequenced in a study of Graves' ophthalmopathy and Graves' hyperthyroidism. CDR3 regions of TCR beta were amplified from RNA transcripts. First-round RT-PCR relied on HTBI primers, and a second-round multiplex PCR came next. A single record per CDR3 protein comes from TCRdb applying MiXCR to the multiplex PCR reads. Among some 350,000 distinct CDR3 sequences, roughly 17% were seen once, and the ten largest hold roughly 2.3%. The sequencing input was peripheral blood. The receptors stem from an adult woman with stable Graves' hyperthyroidism.

The table lists this clonotype with many counts. The V and J genes are TRBV6-2 or TRBV6-3 and TRBJ1-5; D is perhaps TRBD1 (6 bases). The CDR3 is made up of 16 amino acids. V dropped 5 bases and J dropped 0 bases, with 14 bases sitting between them. Germline V CDR1 and CDR2: MNHEY, SVGEGT. CDR3 bases: TGTGCCAGCAGTAAGGACAGCGCTATTAGCAATCAGCCCCAGCATTTT. Its protein product is CASSKDSAISNQPQHF.

The chain employs TRBV9 and TRBJ1-6; TRBD1 might be the D (5 bases). The CDR3 has 15 residues. Trimming cost V 4 bases and J 3 bases, with 11 bases left between them. The germline CDR1 and CDR2 sequences are SGDLS and YYNGEE. CDR3 loop: CASSSGRSYNSPLHF. The DNA for the CDR3 is TGTGCCAGCAGCTCGGGACGGAGCTATAATTCACCCCTCCACTTT.

This clonotype was seen repeatedly, ten times or more. The chain recombines TRBV19 with TRBJ2-7; 10 bases are shared with TRBD2. Germline loops: CDR1 LNHDA, CDR2 SQIVND (reference sequence). This CDR3 has 16 residues. Trimming took 1 base from V and 2 from J; bases not matched to a gene: 5. The CDR3 bases are TGTGCCAGTAGTATAGCCGGGACTAGCGTGACCTACGAGCAGTACTTC. It is translated as CASSIAGTSVTYEQYF. Full variable domain (missing parts from reference TRBV19 and TRBJ2-7): DGGITQSPKYLFRKEGQNVTLSCEQNLNHDAMYWYRQDPGQGLRLIYYSQIVNDFQKGDIAEGYSVSREKKESFPLTVTSAQKNPTAFYLCASSIAGTSVTYEQYFGPGTRLTVT.

CDR3 protein: CASSIQGAPIYGYTF. The CDR3, as DNA: TGTGCCAGCAGTATACAGGGGGCGCCGATCTATGGCTACACCTTC. V and J are TRBV12-3 or TRBV12-4 and TRBJ1-2; 9 bases line up with TRBD1. The CDR3 extends over 15 amino acids. Trimming removed 5 bases from V and 4 bases from J; junction bases left unmatched: 8.

This clonotype turned up a few times. The chain links TRBV6-1 to TRBJ1-2; D perhaps matches TRBD1 (5 bases). This CDR3 is built from 13 residues. In germline, CDR1 is MNHNS, CDR2 SASEGT. Trimming left V 6 bases short and J 2 bases short, with 10 bases between. The CDR3 loop is CASRQDGNYGYTF. In DNA, the CDR3 is TGTGCCAGCAGACAGGACGGGAACTATGGCTACACCTTC.

This clonotype was counted between two and nine times. This sequence joins TRBV5-1 and TRBJ2-2; no firm D call. This CDR3 has 16 amino acids. CDR1 SGHRS and CDR2 YFSETQ come from the germline V gene. Trimming took off 0 bases at V and 0 bases at J, with 9 bases between the two ends. The CDR3, as DNA: TGCGCCAGCAGCTTGGCTGCCGATCCGAACACCGGGGAGCTGTTTTTT. Amino acids: CASSLAADPNTGELFF.

This chain connects TRBV24-1 to TRBJ2-5; the D gene is possibly TRBD1 (6 bases). CDR1 and CDR2 from the germline V gene are KGHDR and SFDVKD. The CDR3 sequence is 13 residues long. With 7 bases removed from V and 4 bases from J, the gap between germline ends came to 12 bases. CDR3 nucleotide sequence: TGTGCCACCAGCCAACGGACAGTAGAGACCCAGTACTTC. It codes for CATSQRTVETQYF.

This chain joins TRBV7-2 and TRBJ2-7; 8 bases are shared with TRBD1. Germline V gene data show CDR1 as SGHTA and CDR2 as FQGNSA. Trimming cost V 5 bases and J 4 bases; bases outside gene matches: 7. The CDR3 sequence is 14 residues long. The CDR3 reads CASSIGRDRYEQYF. Here the CDR3 DNA reads TGTGCCAGCAGCATCGGACGGGACAGGTACGAGCAGTACTTC.

V gene TRBV6-1 combines with J gene TRBJ1-1, with D possibly matching TRBD1 (5 bases). Deletions cut 4 bases from V and 4 bases from J, with 13 bases between. The CDR3 length is 14 residues. Germline V gene lookup returns CDR1 MNHNS and CDR2 SASEGT. CDR3 in amino acids: CASSGGTGRTEAFF. Written as DNA, the CDR3 is TGTGCCAGCAGTGGAGGGACCGGGCGCACTGAAGCTTTCTTT.

This clonotype was found many times. The rearrangement links TRBV11-2 to TRBJ2-7; perhaps TRBD1 as D (6 bases). Germline V gives CDR1 SGHAT, CDR2 FQNNGV. This CDR3 contains 11 residues. V was shortened by 9 bases and J by 4 bases, with 10 bases between the two germline ends. In nucleotides, the CDR3 is TGTGCCAGTACACAGGGTTACGAGCAGTACTTC. Translated: CASTQGYEQYF.

The genes are TRBV19 and TRBJ1-2; the match to TRBD1 covers 11 bases. The J segment lost 7 bases and the V segment lost 7 bases, leaving 8 bases of the junction unmatched. This CDR3 has 14 residues. Germline values: CDR1 LNHDA, CDR2 SQIVND (reference sequence). For the CDR3, the DNA is TGTGCCAGTACGGACAGGGGGCGCGTCGGTGGCTACACCTTC. This translates into CASTDRGRVGGYTF.

This clonotype was recorded a few times. A much bigger clone sits one base away, suggesting this may be a read error. V is TRBV15 and J is TRBJ2-7; TRBD1 agrees at 9 bases. Germline trimming cut 5 bases from V and 1 base from J; bases unmatched to any gene: 9. This CDR3 region has 16 residues. The V gene's germline CDR1 is LNHNV and CDR2 YYDKDF (reference sequence). CDR3 sequence reads: CATSGRPGQGSYEQYF. The DNA of the CDR3 is TGTGCCACCAGCGGACGACCGGGACAGGGATCCTACGAGCAGTACTTC. Based on the CDR3 plus reference TRBV15 and TRBJ2-7, the full variable domain is DAMVIQNPRYQVTQFGKPVTLSCSQTLNHNVMYWYQQKSSQAPKLLFHYYDKDFNNEADTPDNFQSRRPNTSFCFLDIRSPGLGDTAMYLCATSGRPGQGSYEQYFGPGTRLTVT.

Of note for this clonotype: An end of the junction differs from the germline gene, which may be a read error. The chain is built from TRBV6-5 and TRBJ1-1; D gene ambiguous. The CDR3 loop spans 14 amino acids. The germline CDR1 and CDR2 sequences are MNHEY and SVGAGI. This chain's CDR3 is CASSYYPSVTESFF. CDR3 in DNA: TGTGCCAGCAGTTACTATCCGAGCGTCACTGAATCTTTCTTT.

This clonotype appeared many times. This chain links TRBV20-1 with TRBJ1-5; no definite D call. This CDR3 contains 12 residues. V was cut by 1 base and J by 7 bases, with 8 bases left in between. Germline values: CDR1 DFQATT, CDR2 SNEGSKA (reference sequence). The DNA of the CDR3 is TGCAGTGCTAGAGTTGATCCCCAGCCCCAGCATTTT. Encoded protein: CSARVDPQPQHF.

This clonotype was recorded at least ten times. This chain uses TRBV19 with TRBJ2-2, with 12 bases matching TRBD2. The CDR3 totals 15 residues. V was pared by 4 bases and J by 6 bases, with 3 bases of the junction left unmatched. The germline V gene has CDR1 LNHDA and CDR2 SQIVND (reference sequence). The CDR3 nucleotides read TGTGCCAGTAGTACACTAGCGGGAGGTGCCGGGGAGCTGTTTTTT. The encoded protein is CASSTLAGGAGELFF.